This T cell receptor beta chain came from a study of T cell repertoires in cytomegalovirus infection (dated by TCRdb to 2018 to 2020). Concerning the study at large: Because public TCR beta signatures pointed to carriage of CMV infection together with the matching HLA type, the HLA type of each donor mattered for the analysis. Study-wide conclusions, independent of this receptor: The ex vivo response was dominated by HLA-C-restricted CMV-specific TCR beta clonotypes, and the single most frequent clonotype in two of eight donors was supplied by these HLA-C-restricted clonotypes. In both this cohort and an independent roughly 350-donor cohort, the cumulative frequency of public TCR beta family members distinguished carriers of CMV infection plus the relevant HLA type.

Instrument used: Illumina HiSeq 1500. TCRdb redid the processing of the public reads, applying fastp at Q25 and MiXCR, and retained in-frame beta chains. Rows are unified per CDR3 protein, each entry keeping the most common DNA and genes. In all, the sample holds about 360,000 distinct CDR3 sequences, and roughly 18% of those were seen once. In total, the top ten clones hold 8.7% of the sample. CDR3 length: 16 amino acids, cysteine to phenylalanine. The CDR3 DNA has 48 bases and is translated from base 1. V drops 0 bases and J drops 1 base, leaving 13 bases in between. This clonotype showed up many times. This clone's antigen is unknown. No quality values exist for individual bases; no much larger clone is one base distant.

This sequence was found in a human donor in good health (CMV status not recorded). Some clones in this sample may be carry-over from other donors' samples. This sequence uses TRBV12-3 or TRBV12-4 and TRBJ2-7; the D gene is perhaps TRBD2, on 5 matching bases. The sample taken for sequencing was PBMCs. This receptor carries the CDR3 CASSLARVAGSYEQYF. The bases are TGTGCCAGCAGTTTAGCGCGGGTAGCTGGGTCCTACGAGCAGTACTTC.